This entry lists 15 T cell receptor beta chains sequenced from one sample in a study of shared clonotypes between healthy human individuals. Profiling relied on immunoSEQ multiplex PCR, and the TCRdb table lists in-frame clones only, not all of them. The sample lists about 2.4 million clones, roughly 93% occurring once. The sequenced material came from naive CD4+ T cells from PBMCs. Subset denoted: CD45RA+ positively selected. These receptors were obtained from a man in his late teens or twenties in good health. Some clones in this sample may be carry-over from other donors' samples.

This sequence joins TRBV28 and TRBJ2-1; TRBD2 matches at 12 bases. Looked up from germline, CDR1 is MDHEN and CDR2 is SYDVKM. V was clipped by 5 bases and J by 9 bases; unmatched bases: 8. CDR3 length: 15 amino acids. DNA for the CDR3: TGTGCCAGCAGTAGGACTAGCGGGATGGTTGGTGAGCAGTTCTTC. As protein: CASSRTSGMVGEQFF.

This clone was seen just once. The chain carries TRBV6-5 and TRBJ2-2, with D unresolved. Trimming took 4 bases from V and 7 from J, leaving 7 bases between them. Per germline, CDR1 MNHEY and CDR2 SVGAGI. The length of the CDR3 is 12 residues. Written as DNA, the CDR3 is TGTGCCAGCAGTTCCTTATTCGGGGAGCTGTTTTTT. It encodes CASSSLFGELFF.

This clone was counted only a few times. The V call is TRBV4-1, the J call TRBJ1-1; the match to TRBD1 covers 8 bases. V trimming: 3 bases; J trimming: 2 bases; junction bases outside the gene matches: 8. CDR3 size: 16 residues. Germline values: CDR1 MGHRA, CDR2 YSYEKL. CDR3 protein: CASSQGWGQVNTEAFF. Written as DNA, the CDR3 is TGCGCCAGCAGCCAGGGGTGGGGACAGGTAAACACTGAAGCTTTCTTT.

This chain links TRBV9 with TRBJ2-3; 10 positions agree with TRBD2. The length of the CDR3 is 16 residues. J lost 4 bases, V lost 1 base, and 6 bases had no gene match. Germline assignment: CDR1 SGDLS and CDR2 YYNGEE. The CDR3: CASSVLAGGVADTQYF. The CDR3 DNA reads TGTGCCAGCAGCGTATTAGCGGGAGGAGTTGCAGATACGCAGTATTTT.

The chain carries TRBV28 and TRBJ2-1, with TRBD2 matching over 7 bases. Germline V gene sequence: CDR1 MDHEN, CDR2 SYDVKM. The junction had 8 bases not matched to a gene; V was cut back by 5 bases and J by 4 bases. CDR3 length equals 15 residues. The CDR3 DNA sequence: TGTGCCAGCAGTCCGTCTAGCGGCTTGTACAATGAGCAGTTCTTC. It specifies CASSPSSGLYNEQFF.

The chain uses TRBV5-4 and TRBJ2-1, with 13 bases lining up with TRBD2. The V segment lost 4 bases and the J segment 4 bases; nucleotides outside the gene matches: 11. Germline CDR1 SGHNT, CDR2 YYREEE (reference sequence). This CDR3 is built from 18 residues. CDR3 sequence (DNA): TGTGCCAGCAGCAGGGGACTAGCGGGAACCACGGGGTACAATGAGCAGTTCTTC. It is translated as CASSRGLAGTTGYNEQFF.

The chain couples TRBV20-1 to TRBJ2-1, with no clear D. The CDR3 contains 10 residues. CDR1 DFQATT and CDR2 SNEGSKA come from the germline V gene (reference sequence). The V gene lost 3 bases and the J gene lost 6 bases, with 3 bases spanning the gap. CDR3 nucleotide sequence: TGCAGTGCTAGTCCCAATGAGCAGTTCTTC. Protein sequence: CSASPNEQFF.

This clone was counted between two and nine times. The chain carries TRBV25-1 and TRBJ2-3, with unresolved D. Germline CDR1 and CDR2: MGHDK and SYGVNS. The CDR3 runs to 12 residues. Trimming shortened V by 3 bases and J by 5 bases, and 6 bases separated the two germline ends. The CDR3 sequence: CASSDSIDTQYF. For the CDR3, the DNA is TGTGCCAGCAGTGATTCGATAGATACGCAGTATTTT.

With regard to this clone: Other DNA sequences in the same sample also yield this CDR3. The chain joins TRBV7-2 to TRBJ2-7; D is undetermined. V was cut by 5 bases and J by 3 bases, with 8 bases left in between. CDR3 size: 12 residues. Germline CDR1 and CDR2: SGHTA and FQGNSA. CDR3 amino acids: CASSRGGYEQYF. In DNA form, the CDR3 reads TGTGCCAGCAGCAGAGGTGGCTACGAGCAGTACTTC.

V is TRBV12-5 and J is TRBJ1-2; a weak D match, TRBD1 (5 bases). Germline V lookup: CDR1 LGHNT, CDR2 FRNRAP. The CDR3 is made up of 12 amino acids. As DNA, the CDR3 is TGTGCCTCCCACCGCAGGGAAGATGGCTACACCTTC. It codes for CASHRREDGYTF.

The chain uses TRBV7-7 and TRBJ2-5; the match to TRBD2 covers 7 bases. V lost 3 bases and J lost 1; bases outside the gene matches: 8. Per the germline V gene, CDR1 is SSHAT and CDR2 is FNYEAQ (reference sequence). This CDR3 is 16 amino acids long. The CDR3 DNA follows: TGTGCCAGCAGCTTGGCCCTAGCGGAGTCCCAAGAGACCCAGTACTTC. Its protein is CASSLALAESQETQYF.

The rearrangement uses TRBV19 and TRBJ2-1, with D tentatively TRBD1 or TRBD2 (5 bases each). V lost 5 bases to trimming and J lost 3 bases, with 14 bases between them. The CDR3 is made up of 15 amino acids. Per the germline V gene, CDR1 is LNHDA and CDR2 is SQIVND (reference sequence). The CDR3 sequence: CASSVLAGIYNEQFF. CDR3 bases: TGTGCCAGTAGTGTTCTAGCAGGGATCTACAATGAGCAGTTCTTC.

V usage is TRBV7-3 and J usage is TRBJ2-1; 7 nucleotides line up with TRBD1. Losses at the gene ends were 4 bases for V and 3 bases for J; bases not matched to a gene: 0. Germline CDR1 and CDR2: SGHTA and FQGTGA. The CDR3 runs to 13 residues. The CDR3, as DNA: TGTGCCAGCAGCTGGGACAGCTACAATGAGCAGTTCTTC. It yields the protein CASSWDSYNEQFF.

V usage is TRBV18 and J usage is TRBJ2-1; no firm D call. Germline V lookup: CDR1 KGHSH, CDR2 LQKENI. This CDR3 contains 13 residues. V lost 3 bases to trimming and J lost 10 bases, with 13 bases between them. CDR3: CASSPFEDGEQFF. The CDR3 DNA is TGTGCCAGCTCACCTTTTGAAGATGGGGAGCAGTTCTTC.

The rearrangement joins TRBV7-6 to TRBJ2-2; D is unclear. Germline CDR1 reads SGHVS; CDR2 reads FNYEAQ. V lost 5 bases and J 1 base, leaving 5 bases between the germline ends. The CDR3 consists of 13 residues. The CDR3 DNA sequence: TGTGCCAGCAGCCGACAGAACACCGGGGAGCTGTTTTTT. Its protein product is CASSRQNTGELFF.